Each of the 32 T cell receptor beta chains below was sequenced from the same sample in a study of T cell repertoires in cytomegalovirus infection. The antigens these receptors bind are not known. MiXCR, applied by TCRdb to the reads, yields one record per CDR3 protein. The sample records some 800,000 distinct CDR3 sequences, over 25% being singletons. Sample: cultured CD8+ T cells from PBMCs, taken from culture after CMV antigen stimulation. These receptors came from a human donor in good health (CMV status not recorded). Some clones in this sample may be carry-over from other donors' samples.

This clonotype was observed a handful of times. J is TRBJ1-5 and V is TRBV7-6, with 9 bases that match TRBD1. The trim removed 4 bases at V and 3 bases at J, leaving 10 bases unmatched. This CDR3 comprises 17 residues. Per the germline V gene, CDR1 is SGHVS and CDR2 is FNYEAQ. The CDR3 DNA reads TGTGCCAGCAGCTACCCCGGGACAGGGTTTGACAATCAGCCCCAGCATTTT. Its translation is CASSYPGTGFDNQPQHF. Using reference TRBV7-6 and TRBJ1-5 for the parts outside the CDR3, the full variable domain is GAGVSQSPRYKVTKRGQDVALRCDPISGHVSLYWYRQALGQGPEFLTYFNYEAQQDKSGLPNDRFSAERPEGSISTLTIQRTEQRDSAMYRCASSYPGTGFDNQPQHFGDGTRLSIL.

This clonotype was seen ten or more times. The rearrangement links TRBV7-8 to TRBJ2-3; D unresolved. Per germline, CDR1 SGHVS and CDR2 FQNEAQ. V dropped 4 bases and J dropped 0 bases, with 11 bases sitting between them. CDR3 length: 15 residues. This CDR3 reads CASSSLVISTDTQYF. The CDR3 nucleotides are TGTGCCAGCAGCTCCCTGGTCATAAGCACAGATACGCAGTATTTT. The entire variable domain, with the rest obtained from reference TRBV7-8 and TRBJ2-3, is as follows: GAGVSQSPRYKVAKRGQDVALRCDPISGHVSLFWYQQALGQGPEFLTYFQNEAQLDKSGLPSDRFFAERPEGSVSTLKIQRTQQEDSAVYLCASSSLVISTDTQYFGPGTRLTVL.

V and J are TRBV11-2 and TRBJ1-4; D not resolved. V dropped 4 bases and J dropped 8 bases, with 17 bases sitting between them. CDR1 and CDR2 from the germline V gene are SGHAT and FQNNGV. The CDR3 runs to 15 residues. CDR3 protein: CASSSLERVGEKLFF. CDR3 coding DNA: TGTGCCAGCAGCTCCCTGGAGAGGGTAGGAGAAAAACTGTTTTTT.

The chain carries TRBV12-3 or TRBV12-4 and TRBJ2-1; 12 bases line up with TRBD2. The CDR3 is 21 residues long. The trim removed 6 bases at V and 0 bases at J, leaving 18 bases unmatched. CDR3 residues: CASSSSFRTSGVRSSYNEQFF. The CDR3 DNA reads as TGTGCCAGCAGCTCAAGTTTCCGGACTAGCGGGGTCCGTAGCTCCTACAATGAGCAGTTCTTC.

In this sample, this clonotype turned up a few times. An end of the junction differs from the germline gene, which may be a read error. J is TRBJ2-3 and V is TRBV7-7; D gene uncertain. Germline loops: CDR1 SSHAT, CDR2 FNYEAQ (reference sequence). CDR3 length equals 13 residues. This CDR3 is CASSLNLQDTQYF. The DNA for the CDR3 is TGTGCTAGCAGTCTCAATTTGCAGGATACGCAGTATTTT.

This clonotype was observed a handful of times. The rearrangement joins TRBV5-4 to TRBJ2-2; D is unclear. CDR3 length equals 14 residues. The V end lost 1 base, the J end lost 7 bases, and 11 bases lay between the germline ends. Germline CDR1 SGHNT, CDR2 YYREEE (reference sequence). This CDR3 is CASSLRWTSGELFF. In DNA form, the CDR3 reads TGTGCCAGCAGCTTGAGATGGACCAGCGGGGAGCTGTTTTTT.

This clonotype was recorded once. Mismatch with germline at one junction end may stem from a read error. The chain recombines TRBV5-4 with TRBJ2-5; 7 bases fit TRBD1. Germline CDR1 reads SGHNT; CDR2 reads YYREEE (reference sequence). The CDR3 loop spans 14 amino acids. This CDR3 reads CTSSLDDREETQYF. Here the CDR3 DNA reads TGTACCAGCAGCTTAGACGACAGGGAGGAGACCCAGTACTTC. Together with reference TRBV5-4 and TRBJ2-5, the CDR3 gives the full variable domain: ETGVTQSPTHLIKTRGQQVTLRCSSQSGHNTVSWYQQALGQGPQFIFQYYREEENGRGNFPPRFSGLQFPNYSSELNVNALELDDSALYLCTSSLDDREETQYFGPGTRLLVL.

The chain joins TRBV6-2 or TRBV6-3 to TRBJ2-5; 7 bases align to TRBD2. CDR3 length: 14 amino acids. The J segment lost 5 bases and the V segment lost 0 bases, leaving 3 bases of the junction unmatched. CDR1 MNHEY and CDR2 SVGEGT come from the germline V gene. The CDR3, as DNA: TGTGCCAGCAGTTACTCCCCCGGGGGGGAGACCCAGTACTTC. Encoded protein: CASSYSPGGETQYF.

This clonotype was seen only a few times. The V call is TRBV6-1, the J call TRBJ1-1; 7 positions match TRBD1. Trimming took 4 bases from V and 6 from J; bases not matched to a gene: 11. The V gene's germline CDR1 is MNHNS and CDR2 SASEGT. CDR3 length equals 15 residues. This CDR3 is CASSAPSGGMAEAFF. The CDR3 DNA reads as TGTGCCAGCAGTGCCCCTTCAGGGGGAATGGCTGAAGCTTTCTTT.

This clonotype has only a few counts. The chain carries TRBV6-1 and TRBJ1-1; D is undetermined. V was cut by 6 bases and J by 1 base, with 12 bases left in between. The CDR3 has 14 amino acids. Germline CDR1 MNHNS, CDR2 SASEGT. DNA of the CDR3: TGTGCCAGCAGGAATATAGGAGGGAACACTGAAGCTTTCTTT. Protein: CASRNIGGNTEAFF.

This clonotype was seen only a few times. J is TRBJ2-1 and V is TRBV6-6, with 8 bases matching TRBD2. V lost 8 bases, J lost 1 base, and 13 bases stayed unmatched. The CDR3 length is 17 residues. Germline lookup yields CDR1 MNHNY and CDR2 SVGAGI (reference sequence). CDR3 coding DNA: TGTGCCAGCGGCCCCTCCGGGACTAGATATTCCTACAATGAGCAGTTCTTC. Translated, it gives CASGPSGTRYSYNEQFF.

The rearrangement joins TRBV6-8 to TRBJ2-7, with TRBD1 as a possible D gene (6 bases). Trimming stripped 5 bases from V and 6 bases from J, with 11 bases between. The CDR3 contains 12 residues. Germline CDR1 is MNHGY and CDR2 is SAAAGT. The CDR3 spells CASSPEGVEQYV. DNA for the CDR3: TGTGCCAGCAGTCCAGAGGGGGTCGAGCAGTACGTC.

This clonotype was seen a few times. The J gene is TRBJ2-7, the V gene TRBV6-2 or TRBV6-3; no clear D gene. The CDR3 has 14 residues. The V end was cut by 5 bases, the J end by 2 bases, with 13 bases between. Germline values: CDR1 MNHEY, CDR2 SVGEGT. In DNA form, the CDR3 reads TGTGCCAGCAGTCTCCCCCACTCTACCTACGAGCAGTACGTC. Its translation: CASSLPHSTYEQYV.

There are a few counts of this clonotype. V and J are TRBV6-5 and TRBJ2-7; 7 nucleotides match TRBD1. Germline assignment: CDR1 MNHEY and CDR2 SVGAGI. After removal of 2 bases from V and 2 bases from J, the junction contained 3 bases not matched to a gene. This CDR3 region has 14 residues. In nucleotides, the CDR3 is TGTGCCAGCAGTTACACAGGGGCGGCCTACGAGCAGTACTTC. Protein: CASSYTGAAYEQYF.

V usage is TRBV27 and J usage is TRBJ1-6; D remains ambiguous. The CDR3 is made up of 15 amino acids. Per the germline V gene, CDR1 is MNHEY and CDR2 is SMNVEV (reference sequence). Trimming removed 3 bases at V and 2 bases at J, with 8 bases between. The CDR3 loop is CASSFSGTYNSPLHF. DNA of the CDR3: TGTGCCAGCAGTTTCTCTGGGACCTATAATTCACCCCTCCACTTT.

In DNA, the CDR3 is TGTGCCACCAGTGATGACGGGCAGTACGTC. Its translation is CATSDDGQYV. The chain joins TRBV24-1 to TRBJ2-7; D remains ambiguous. The V end was cut by 3 bases, the J end by 9 bases, with 5 bases between. The germline V gene has CDR1 KGHDR and CDR2 SFDVKD. The CDR3 consists of 10 residues.

This clonotype was recorded a few times. The CDR3 loop is CASSLSRAALSGGQPQHF. CDR3 DNA sequence: TGTGCCAGCAGTTTATCTAGGGCAGCGTTATCCGGGGGTCAGCCCCAGCATTTT. V gene TRBV27 combines with J gene TRBJ1-5; weak D call: TRBD1 (5 bases). CDR3 length equals 18 residues. The germline CDR1 and CDR2 sequences are MNHEY and SMNVEV (reference sequence). V lost 0 bases and J lost 6, with 21 bases in between.

In its sample, this clonotype was seen a few times. The CDR3 sequence: CSAPAERANQETQYF. CDR3 bases: TGCAGTGCTCCCGCCGAGAGGGCAAATCAAGAGACCCAGTACTTC. V is TRBV20-1 and J is TRBJ2-5; TRBD2 might be the D (5 bases). CDR1 DFQATT and CDR2 SNEGSKA come from the germline V gene (reference sequence). This CDR3 region has 15 residues. The V end lost 5 bases, the J end lost 2 bases, and 18 bases lay between the germline ends.

Only one count was recorded for this clonotype. The chain has TRBV6-2 or TRBV6-3 and TRBJ2-7; D possibly corresponds to TRBD2 (5 bases). The CDR3 covers 14 residues. The ends were cut back, 6 bases at V and 2 bases at J, with 14 bases in the middle. Germline V gene data show CDR1 as MNHEY and CDR2 as SVGEGT. The CDR3 sequence: CASRSRASTYEQYV. In DNA form, the CDR3 reads TGTGCCAGCAGATCGAGGGCTAGCACCTACGAGCAGTACGTC.

V usage is TRBV14 and J usage is TRBJ2-1; D tentatively fits TRBD1 or TRBD2 (6 bases each). V was cut by 3 bases and J by 6 bases, with 21 bases left in between. This CDR3 has 17 amino acids. Germline assignment: CDR1 SGHDN and CDR2 FVKESK. The CDR3 sequence: CASSHPPARGPTNEQFF. The CDR3 nucleotides are TGTGCCAGCAGCCACCCTCCCGCCCGGGGGCCTACCAATGAGCAGTTCTTC.

This clonotype was detected once. The CDR3 loop is CASSPTGGRGQPQHF. The CDR3 DNA reads TGTGCCAGCAGCCCGACAGGGGGACGTGGTCAGCCCCAGCATTTT. The rearrangement links TRBV6-5 to TRBJ1-5; 9 nucleotides align to TRBD1. From germline, CDR1 is MNHEY and CDR2 SVGAGI. There are 15 residues in the CDR3. V gave up 6 bases and J gave up 6 bases; unmatched junction bases: 9.

Only a few counts were recorded for this clonotype. The genes are TRBV13 and TRBJ2-2; TRBD1 might be the D (6 bases). V was shortened by 4 bases and J by 3 bases, with 21 bases between the two germline ends. In germline, CDR1 is PRHDT, CDR2 FYEKMQ (reference sequence). The CDR3 length is 18 residues. The CDR3 region has the DNA TGTGCCAGCAGCTCGACACCGTGGGACAAGGGGGACACCGGGGAGCTGTTTTTT. Its translation: CASSSTPWDKGDTGELFF.

The count of this clonotype is one. The CDR3 region is CSVAGVGNTIYF. The CDR3 DNA follows: TGCAGCGTTGCAGGGGTTGGAAACACCATATATTTT. J is TRBJ1-3 and V is TRBV29-1, with a tentative D call TRBD1 (6 bases). The CDR3 runs 12 residues. Trimming shortened V by 4 bases and J by 3 bases, and 7 bases separated the two germline ends. Germline CDR1 and CDR2: SQVTM and ANQGSEA.

In the case of this clonotype: A much larger clone lies one base from this, so it may be a read error. The gene calls are TRBV12-3 or TRBV12-4 and TRBJ1-1; 9 bases line up with TRBD1. With 4 bases clipped from V and 1 base from J, the junction kept 13 bases outside the gene matches. The CDR3 is 18 residues long. CDR3 nucleotide sequence: TGTGCCAGCAGTTCCTCGGTCCGGGACAGGGATTGGAACACTGAAGCTTTCTTT. Its protein is CASSSSVRDRDWNTEAFF.

The rearrangement links TRBV10-1 to TRBJ2-7; perhaps TRBD2 as D (6 bases). Germline lookup yields CDR1 WNHNN and CDR2 SYGVQD (reference sequence). This CDR3 is built from 12 residues. V gave up 2 bases and J gave up 6 bases, with 8 bases separating them. The CDR3 coding sequence is TGCGCCAGCAGTGAGGGGGGGACCGAGCAGTACTTC. It encodes CASSEGGTEQYF.

This clonotype has just a few counts. CDR3 DNA: TGTGCCAGCAGTGACGTTAGGGACAGTAACGGAAATACGCAGTATTTT. Protein product: CASSDVRDSNGNTQYF. The J gene is TRBJ2-3, the V gene TRBV6-1, with TRBD1 matching 7 bases. Germline CDR1 reads MNHNS; CDR2 reads SASEGT. After removal of 3 bases from V and 7 bases from J, the junction contained 13 bases not matched to a gene. This CDR3 has 16 residues.

The chain uses TRBV6-5 and TRBJ1-5; no clear D. Between the trimmed V and J ends, which lost 2 bases and 5 bases, there was a span of 7 bases. CDR1 is MNHEY and CDR2 is SVGAGI in the germline V gene. This CDR3 region has 13 residues. The CDR3 loop is CASSYDGYQPQHF. DNA for the CDR3: TGTGCCAGCAGTTACGACGGCTATCAGCCCCAGCATTTT.

This clonotype was detected many times. The chain joins TRBV7-2 to TRBJ2-1; TRBD1 matches at 8 bases. J lost 10 bases, V lost 5 bases, and 10 bases had no gene match. The CDR3 covers 14 residues. The germline V gene has CDR1 SGHTA and CDR2 FQGNSA. CDR3 region: CASSIYGQGREQFF. CDR3 nucleotide sequence: TGTGCCAGCAGCATATACGGACAGGGTCGGGAGCAGTTCTTC.

About this clonotype itself: An end of the junction does not agree with germline; a read error may underlie this. The chain recombines TRBV7-6 with TRBJ2-5, with 14 positions matching TRBD2. The germline gives CDR1 SGHVS, CDR2 FNYEAQ. CDR3 length: 17 residues. The CDR3 DNA reads as TGTGCTAGCAGCCCAAACGGACTAGCGGGAGGTCAAGAGACCCAGTACTTC. This sequence encodes CASSPNGLAGGQETQYF. The complete variable domain, with remaining parts taken from reference TRBV7-6 and TRBJ2-5, reads GAGVSQSPRYKVTKRGQDVALRCDPISGHVSLYWYRQALGQGPEFLTYFNYEAQQDKSGLPNDRFSAERPEGSISTLTIQRTEQRDSAMYRCASSPNGLAGGQETQYFGPGTRLLVL.

This clonotype has only a few counts. V gene TRBV14 combines with J gene TRBJ2-1, with D possibly TRBD2 on 6 matching bases. The CDR3 is made up of 16 amino acids. Between the trimmed V and J ends, which lost 0 bases and 10 bases, there was a span of 19 bases. The V gene's germline CDR1 is SGHDN and CDR2 FVKESK. CDR3 loop: CASSQDRGRGWPEQFF. DNA for the CDR3: TGTGCCAGCAGCCAAGATCGGGGACGGGGGTGGCCCGAGCAGTTCTTC.

This clonotype occurred a few times. V is TRBV12-3 or TRBV12-4 and J is TRBJ2-1; unclear D gene. The CDR3 extends over 11 amino acids. The V gene lost 5 bases and the J gene lost 7 bases, with 6 bases spanning the gap. The CDR3 nucleotides read TGTGCCAGCAGTAATTCTAATGAGCAGTTCTTC. Its translation: CASSNSNEQFF.

V usage is TRBV5-4 and J usage is TRBJ2-2; 8 positions match TRBD2. V lost 4 bases and J lost 2; bases outside the gene matches: 13. This CDR3 comprises 18 residues. The V gene's germline CDR1 is SGHNT and CDR2 YYREEE (reference sequence). CDR3 DNA sequence: TGTGCCAGCAGCCCGGACGGCGGGGGGCCCCCTAACACCGGGGAGCTGTTTTTT. Its protein is CASSPDGGGPPNTGELFF.